The sequence of this T cell receptor beta chain was determined in a study of CD8 T cells in ankylosing spondylitis. MiXCR was run by TCRdb on the 5' RACE reads, yielding one entry per CDR3 protein. Of just over 150,000 distinct CDR3 sequences listed, around 17% are singletons. The CDR3 sequence is 15 residues long. The V call is TRBV21-1, the J call TRBJ2-1; the listed D gene, TRBD2, was not tested against the DNA. TRBV21-1 represents a pseudogene. This clonotype was obtained from a male donor with ankylosing spondylitis or in good health (not recorded which). The sequenced sample was blood, either unsorted or a sorted T cell fraction (not recorded which). DNA of the CDR3: TGTGCCAGCGAGAAGGAGAGGCCTTGGAGCAATGAGCAGTTCTTC. This encodes CASEKERPWSNEQFF.